The source of this T cell receptor beta chain is a study of blood T cell repertoires in COVID-19. The CDR3 spans 17 residues. The V end was cut by 5 bases, the J end by 0 bases, with 17 bases between. Germline V lookup: CDR1 LNHNV, CDR2 YYDKDF (reference sequence). Sequenced by immunoSEQ multiplex PCR; TCRdb stores in-frame clones only, minus some. The sample holds 200,000 or so clones, roughly 90% seen once. The chain couples TRBV15 to TRBJ1-3, with D perhaps TRBD1 (5 bases). The receptor's source is a woman between 18 and 30 years old who had recovered from COVID-19. Material: PBMCs or T cells enriched from blood (not recorded which). Here the CDR3 reads CATSLRTRALSGNTIYF. For the CDR3, the DNA is TGTGCCACCAGCCTTCGGACAAGGGCTCTCTCTGGAAACACCATATATTTT. Based on the CDR3 plus reference TRBV15 and TRBJ1-3, the full variable domain is DAMVIQNPRYQVTQFGKPVTLSCSQTLNHNVMYWYQQKSSQAPKLLFHYYDKDFNNEADTPDNFQSRRPNTSFCFLDIRSPGLGDTAMYLCATSLRTRALSGNTIYFGEGSWLTVV.